This passage covers 7 T cell receptor beta chains from one sample sequenced in a study of T-cell reconstitution after alpha-beta-depleted transplantation in children. Unique molecular identifiers were incorporated when the TCRbeta library was constructed. TCRdb reprocessed the PCR reads via MiXCR and lists one record per CDR3 protein. Here the sample spans 800,000 to 1,000,000 distinct CDR3 sequences, about 26% being singletons. The source material was PBMCs, mostly from graft donor cells, sampled 360 days after TCRalphabeta/CD19-depleted stem cell transplant. The receptors shown here come from a boy under two years old who had a stem cell transplant for SCID, so the T cells may come from the graft donor.

The CDR3 here is CASSQGMLAATNEKLFF. In DNA, the CDR3 is TGTGCCAGCAGCCAAGGCATGTTAGCAGCAACTAATGAAAAACTGTTTTTT. This rearrangement joins TRBV4-2 to TRBJ1-4; D unresolved. The CDR3 has 17 amino acids. CDR1 is LGHNA, CDR2 YNFKEQ, per germline. V was trimmed by 1 base and J by 0 bases, leaving 12 bases between them.

As DNA, the CDR3 is TGTGCCAGCAGTTTACGGCCAGATAAGAGGACTAATGAAAAACTGTTTTTT. Protein: CASSLRPDKRTNEKLFF. This sequence joins TRBV27 and TRBJ1-4; D unresolved. CDR3 size: 17 residues. Germline V CDR1 and CDR2: MNHEY, SMNVEV (reference sequence). The V and J ends lost 2 bases and 2 bases respectively, with 15 bases between them.

The rearrangement joins TRBV5-1 to TRBJ2-3, with unresolved D. Germline CDR1 is SGHRS and CDR2 is YFSETQ. The CDR3 length is 14 residues. Trimming left V 0 bases short and J 5 bases short, with 10 bases between. CDR3 loop: CASSLAGSKDTQYF. The CDR3, as DNA: TGCGCCAGCAGCTTGGCCGGTTCGAAAGATACGCAGTATTTT. Full variable domain (remainder filled in from reference TRBV5-1 and TRBJ2-3): KAGVTQTPRYLIKTRGQQVTLSCSPISGHRSVSWYQQTPGQGLQFLFEYFSETQRNKGNFPGRFSGRQFSNSRSEMNVSTLELGDSALYLCASSLAGSKDTQYFGPGTRLTVL.

This clonotype turned up a few times. The gene calls are TRBV7-9 and TRBJ1-1, with 7 bases matching TRBD1. V shed 0 bases and J 3 bases; nucleotides not matched to a gene: 4. The CDR3 is 15 amino acids. Germline loops: CDR1 SEHNR, CDR2 FQNEAQ (reference sequence). In nucleotides, the CDR3 is TGTGCCAGCAGCTTAGCGAGCAGGGGGTACACTGAAGCTTTCTTT. It yields the protein CASSLASRGYTEAFF.

This chain uses TRBV11-2 with TRBJ2-4; 9 nucleotides agree with TRBD2. J lost 0 bases, V lost 1 base, and 7 bases had no gene match. CDR3 length equals 18 residues. Germline values: CDR1 SGHAT, CDR2 FQNNGV. CDR3 bases: TGTGCCAGCAGCTTAGTTCCACTTAGCGGGGGAGCCAAAAACATTCAGTACTTC. Protein product: CASSLVPLSGGAKNIQYF.

This clonotype was seen at least ten times. V gene TRBV4-2 combines with J gene TRBJ1-1; D ambiguous. Per the germline V gene, CDR1 is LGHNA and CDR2 is YNFKEQ. V was trimmed by 0 bases and J by 8 bases, leaving 16 bases between them. The CDR3 extends over 15 amino acids. The CDR3 protein is CASSQEVEARVEAFF. CDR3 DNA sequence: TGTGCCAGCAGCCAAGAGGTGGAGGCAAGGGTAGAAGCTTTCTTT.

V and J are TRBV20-1 and TRBJ2-2, with TRBD1 matching over 7 bases. The CDR3 length is 14 residues. The J segment lost 4 bases and the V segment lost 2 bases, leaving 4 bases of the junction unmatched. In germline, CDR1 is DFQATT, CDR2 SNEGSKA (reference sequence). CDR3 in DNA: TGCAGTGCTAGACCAGGGGGAGTCACCGGGGAGCTGTTTTTT. Translated, it gives CSARPGGVTGELFF.